This T cell receptor (beta chain) comes out of a study of cytomegalovirus exposure and HLA in healthy donors. The donors comprised healthy bone marrow donors. Notes on this clone: Its antigen is undetermined.

Study results and limitations: V segments that were indistinguishable, TRBV6-2 and TRBV6-3 among them, were omitted from analysis. In an earlier analysis, in approximately 570 donors, most V segments appeared productive either ~90% or ~30% of the time.

The primer mix had 60 Vbeta and 13 Jbeta primers. Some clones are missing from TCRdb's copy, which holds only in-frame ones; the method was immunoSEQ multiplex PCR. This specimen shows about 110,000 clones; the ten leading clones hold around 6.5%. The CDR3 covers 13 residues. CDR1 is MNHEY and CDR2 is SMNVEV in the germline V gene (reference sequence). After removal of 7 bases from V and 1 base from J, the junction contained 3 bases not matched to a gene. The TCR originated in a man aged 35 to 55 in good health and CMV-seropositive. The sequenced sample consisted of PBMCs. The chain employs TRBV27 and TRBJ1-1, with 7 bases matching TRBD1. This chain's CDR3 is CASTGTANTEAFF. The CDR3 DNA follows: TGTGCCAGCACCGGGACAGCGAACACTGAAGCTTTCTTT.